The clone carrying this T cell receptor beta chain was observed many times. This record belongs to a study of early T cells in non-severe SARS-CoV-2 infection. The germline V gene encodes CDR1 MNHNS and CDR2 SASEGT. V gave up 3 bases and J gave up 6 bases; unmatched junction bases: 5. The CDR3 is made up of 13 amino acids. TCRdb called the 5' RACE reads again in MiXCR, with one record for every CDR3 protein. The repertoire holds approximately 71,000 distinct CDR3 sequences, roughly 15% seen once, with around an eighth in the top ten. Sample: whole blood. This receptor was obtained from an adult who was a healthcare worker with PCR-confirmed SARS-CoV-2 infection or an uninfected control (not recorded which). This chain links TRBV6-1 with TRBJ2-7, with 7 positions matching TRBD1. This CDR3 reads CASSEQQGREQYF. The CDR3 DNA reads as TGTGCCAGCAGTGAGCAACAGGGGCGCGAGCAGTACTTC.